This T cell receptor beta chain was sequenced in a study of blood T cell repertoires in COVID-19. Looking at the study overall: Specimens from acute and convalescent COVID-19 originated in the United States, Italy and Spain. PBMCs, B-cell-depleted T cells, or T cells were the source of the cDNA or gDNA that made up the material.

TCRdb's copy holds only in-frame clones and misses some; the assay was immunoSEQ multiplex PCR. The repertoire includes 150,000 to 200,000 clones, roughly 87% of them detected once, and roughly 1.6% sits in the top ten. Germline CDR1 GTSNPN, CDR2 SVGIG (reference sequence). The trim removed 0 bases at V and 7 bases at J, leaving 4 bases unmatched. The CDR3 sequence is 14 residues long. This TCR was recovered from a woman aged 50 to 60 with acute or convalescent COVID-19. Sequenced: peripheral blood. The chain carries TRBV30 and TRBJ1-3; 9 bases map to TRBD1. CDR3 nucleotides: TGTGCCTGGAGTGTAACAGGGGGCATTAACACCATATATTTT. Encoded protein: CAWSVTGGINTIYF. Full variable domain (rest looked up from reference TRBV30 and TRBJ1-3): SQTIHQWPATLVQPVGSPLSLECTVEGTSNPNLYWYRQAAGRGLQLLFYSVGIGQISSEVPQNLSASRPQDRQFILSSKKLLLSDSGFYLCAWSVTGGINTIYFGEGSWLTVV.